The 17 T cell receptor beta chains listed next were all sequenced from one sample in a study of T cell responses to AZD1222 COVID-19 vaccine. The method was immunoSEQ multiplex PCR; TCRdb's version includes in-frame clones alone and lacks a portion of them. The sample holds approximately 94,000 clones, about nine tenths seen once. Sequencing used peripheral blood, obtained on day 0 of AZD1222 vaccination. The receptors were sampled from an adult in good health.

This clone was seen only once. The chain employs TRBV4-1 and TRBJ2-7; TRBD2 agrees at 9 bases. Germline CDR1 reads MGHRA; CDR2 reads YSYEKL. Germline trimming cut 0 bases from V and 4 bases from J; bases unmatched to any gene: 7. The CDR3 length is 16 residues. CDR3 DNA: TGCGCCAGCAGCCAAGATCTCTTTAGCGGGAGATACGAGCAGTACTTC. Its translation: CASSQDLFSGRYEQYF.

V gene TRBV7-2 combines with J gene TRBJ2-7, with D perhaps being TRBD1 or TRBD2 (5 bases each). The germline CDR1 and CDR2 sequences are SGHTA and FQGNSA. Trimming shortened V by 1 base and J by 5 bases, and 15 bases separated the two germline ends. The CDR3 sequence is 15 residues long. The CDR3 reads CASSLGPRGIDEQYF. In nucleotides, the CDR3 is TGTGCCAGCAGCTTAGGGCCGAGGGGTATCGACGAGCAGTACTTC.

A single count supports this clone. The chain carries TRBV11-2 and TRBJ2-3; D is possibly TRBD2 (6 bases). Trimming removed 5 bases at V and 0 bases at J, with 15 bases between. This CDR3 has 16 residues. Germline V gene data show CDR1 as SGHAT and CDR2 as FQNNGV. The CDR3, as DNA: TGTGCCAGCAGCCTACTCGGGGGATTAAGCACAGATACGCAGTATTTT. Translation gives CASSLLGGLSTDTQYF. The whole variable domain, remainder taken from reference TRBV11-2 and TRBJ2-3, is EAGVAQSPRYKIIEKRQSVAFWCNPISGHATLYWYQQILGQGPKLLIQFQNNGVVDDSQLPKDRFSAERLKGVDSTLKIQPAKLEDSAVYLCASSLLGGLSTDTQYFGPGTRLTVL.

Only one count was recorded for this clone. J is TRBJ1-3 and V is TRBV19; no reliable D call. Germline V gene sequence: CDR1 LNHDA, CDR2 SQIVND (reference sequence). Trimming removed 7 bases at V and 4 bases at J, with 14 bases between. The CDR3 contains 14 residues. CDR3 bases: TGTGCCAGTAAGTCGGTGGACCTCGGAAACACCATATATTTT. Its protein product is CASKSVDLGNTIYF.

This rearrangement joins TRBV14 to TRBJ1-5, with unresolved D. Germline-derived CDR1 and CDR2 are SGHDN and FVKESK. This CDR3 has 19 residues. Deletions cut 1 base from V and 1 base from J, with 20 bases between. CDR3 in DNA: TGTGCCAGCAGCCAAGGGATATTGGGCCCCAGCGAAAGCAATCAGCCCCAGCATTTT. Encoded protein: CASSQGILGPSESNQPQHF.

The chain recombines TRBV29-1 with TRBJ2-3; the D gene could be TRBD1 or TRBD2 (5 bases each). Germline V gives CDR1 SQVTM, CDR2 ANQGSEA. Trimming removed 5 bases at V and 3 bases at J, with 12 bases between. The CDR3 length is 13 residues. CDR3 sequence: CSVSGPTTDTQYF. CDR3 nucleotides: TGCAGCGTTTCGGGACCGACGACAGATACGCAGTATTTT.

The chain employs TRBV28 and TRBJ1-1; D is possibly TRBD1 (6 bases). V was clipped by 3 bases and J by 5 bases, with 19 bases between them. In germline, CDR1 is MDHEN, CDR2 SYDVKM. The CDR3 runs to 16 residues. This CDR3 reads CASSLPRGRGRTEAFF. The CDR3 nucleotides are TGTGCCAGCAGTTTGCCGAGGGGCAGGGGCCGTACTGAAGCTTTCTTT.

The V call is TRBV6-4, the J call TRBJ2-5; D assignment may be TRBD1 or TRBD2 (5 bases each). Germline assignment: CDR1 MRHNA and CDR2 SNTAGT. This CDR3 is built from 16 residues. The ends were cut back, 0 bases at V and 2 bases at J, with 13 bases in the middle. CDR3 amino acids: CASSDSKRGVQETQYF. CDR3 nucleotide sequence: TGTGCCAGCAGTGACTCGAAGAGAGGGGTGCAAGAGACCCAGTACTTC.

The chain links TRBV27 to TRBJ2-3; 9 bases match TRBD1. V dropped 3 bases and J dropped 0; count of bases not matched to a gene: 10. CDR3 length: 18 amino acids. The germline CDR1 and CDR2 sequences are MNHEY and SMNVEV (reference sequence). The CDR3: CASSFRTGAFFSTDTQYF. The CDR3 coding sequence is TGTGCCAGCAGTTTCAGGACAGGGGCCTTCTTTAGCACAGATACGCAGTATTTT.

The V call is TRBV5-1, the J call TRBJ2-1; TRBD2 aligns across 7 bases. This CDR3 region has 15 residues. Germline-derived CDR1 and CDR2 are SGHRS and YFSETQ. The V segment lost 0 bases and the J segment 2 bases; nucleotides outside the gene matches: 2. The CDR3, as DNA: TGCGCCAGCAGCTTGGGGCTAGCGGCCTACAATGAGCAGTTCTTC. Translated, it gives CASSLGLAAYNEQFF.

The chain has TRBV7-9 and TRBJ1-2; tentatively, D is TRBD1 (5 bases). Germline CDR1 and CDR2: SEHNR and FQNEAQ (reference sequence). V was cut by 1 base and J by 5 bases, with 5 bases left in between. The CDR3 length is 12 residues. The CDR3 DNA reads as TGTGCCAGCAGCTTAGGGGGGTATGGCTACACCTTC. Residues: CASSLGGYGYTF. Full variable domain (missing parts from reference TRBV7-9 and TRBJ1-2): DTGVSQNPRHKITKRGQNVTFRCDPISEHNRLYWYRQTLGQGPEFLTYFQNEAQLEKSRLLSDRFSAERPKGSFSTLEIQRTEQGDSAMYLCASSLGGYGYTFGSGTRLTVV.

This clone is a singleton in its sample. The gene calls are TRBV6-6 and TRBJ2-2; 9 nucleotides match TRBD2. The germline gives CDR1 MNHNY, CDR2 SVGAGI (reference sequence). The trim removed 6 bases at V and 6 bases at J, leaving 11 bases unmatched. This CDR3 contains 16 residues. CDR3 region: CASRLYASGTAGELFF. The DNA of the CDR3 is TGTGCCAGCAGGTTATATGCTAGCGGGACTGCCGGGGAGCTGTTTTTT.

The CDR3 DNA reads TGTGCCAGCAGCGTCGGTTGGGACAGGGGGAGCTACGAGCAGTACTTC. It encodes CASSVGWDRGSYEQYF. The chain carries TRBV9 and TRBJ2-7; TRBD1 matches 11 bases. J lost 3 bases, V lost 2 bases, and 7 bases had no gene match. CDR3 size: 16 residues. From germline, CDR1 is SGDLS and CDR2 YYNGEE. The full variable domain, in which reference TRBV9 and TRBJ2-7 provide the parts outside the CDR3, is DSGVTQTPKHLITATGQRVTLRCSPRSGDLSVYWYQQSLDQGLQFLIQYYNGEERAKGNILERFSAQQFPDLHSELNLSSLELGDSALYFCASSVGWDRGSYEQYFGPGTRLTVT.

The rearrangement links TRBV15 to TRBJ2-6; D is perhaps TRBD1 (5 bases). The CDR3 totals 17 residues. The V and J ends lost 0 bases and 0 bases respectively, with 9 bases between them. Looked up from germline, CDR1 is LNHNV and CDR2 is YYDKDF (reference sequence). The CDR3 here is CATSRDDSSSGANVLTF. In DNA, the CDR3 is TGTGCCACCAGCAGAGATGACAGTTCCTCTGGGGCCAACGTCCTGACTTTC.

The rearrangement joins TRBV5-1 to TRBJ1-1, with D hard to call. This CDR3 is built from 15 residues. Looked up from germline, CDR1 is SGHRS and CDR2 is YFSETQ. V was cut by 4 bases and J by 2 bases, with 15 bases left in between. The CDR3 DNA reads TGCGCCAGCAGCGGCTGGACCGGGTCAAACACTGAAGCTTTCTTT. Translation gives CASSGWTGSNTEAFF.

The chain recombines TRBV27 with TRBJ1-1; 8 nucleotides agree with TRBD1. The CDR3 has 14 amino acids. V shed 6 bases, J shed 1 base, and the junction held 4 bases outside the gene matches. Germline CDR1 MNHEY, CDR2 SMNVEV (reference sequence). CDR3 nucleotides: TGTGCCAGCAGGTGGGGGACAGGGAACACTGAAGCTTTCTTT. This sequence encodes CASRWGTGNTEAFF.

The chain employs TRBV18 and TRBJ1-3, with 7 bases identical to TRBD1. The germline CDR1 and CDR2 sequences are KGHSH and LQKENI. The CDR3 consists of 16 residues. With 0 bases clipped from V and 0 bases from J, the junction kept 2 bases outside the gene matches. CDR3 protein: CASSPPGQSSGNTIYF. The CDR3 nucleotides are TGTGCCAGCTCACCACCGGGACAGAGCTCTGGAAACACCATATATTTT. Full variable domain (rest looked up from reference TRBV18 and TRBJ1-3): NAGVMQNPRHLVRRRGQEARLRCSPMKGHSHVYWYRQLPEEGLKFMVYLQKENIIDESGMPKERFSAEFPKEGPSILRIQQVVRGDSAAYFCASSPPGQSSGNTIYFGEGSWLTVV.